This is a list of T cell receptor beta chains from one sample in a study of T cells in Graves' hyperthyroidism and ophthalmopathy. TCRdb independently ran MiXCR on the multiplex PCR reads; one entry per CDR3 protein. The sample carries more than 500,000 distinct CDR3 sequences, 46% recorded once. Source material: peripheral blood or thyroid tissue (not recorded which). These receptors were collected from an adult woman with Graves' disease, either hyperthyroidism or ophthalmopathy (not recorded which). The CDR3 runs from the conserved cysteine through the conserved F or W. The D gene is left open where the match is weak. Expanded clones get a size class; other rows say once, few or many, or leave the size out.

d_gene,abundance,v_gene,j_gene,CDR3aa,CDR3nt
NA,many,TRBV4-1,TRBJ1-4,CASSLTGDATNEKLFF,TGCGCCAGCAGCCTAACAGGAGACGCAACTAATGAAAAACTGTTTTTT
NA,many,TRBV4-1,TRBJ1-1,CASSQNPSYNTEAFF,TGCGCCAGCAGCCAAAACCCGAGTTATAACACTGAAGCTTTCTTT
TRBD1,NA,TRBV30,TRBJ1-2,CAWKAGQGYQSNYGYTF,TGTGCCTGGAAAGCGGGACAGGGGTATCAGTCGAACTATGGCTACACCTTC
NA,NA,TRBV6-4,TRBJ1-2,CASSTVEGTDGYIF,TGTGCCAGCAGTACGGTAGAGGGGACCGATGGCTACATCTTC
NA,NA,TRBV29-1,TRBJ2-5,CSVVLSTTQETQYF,TGCAGCGTTGTTCTTAGCACAACCCAAGAGACCCAGTACTTC
NA,NA,TRBV30,TRBJ1-1,CAWSVRGGKEKAFF,TGTGCCTGGAGTGTCAGAGGGGGTAAGGAGAAAGCTTTCTTT
NA,NA,TRBV7-9,TRBJ1-4,CASSWGRDGNEKLFF,TGTGCCAGCAGCTGGGGACGGGATGGGAATGAAAAACTGTTTTTT
TRBD1,many,TRBV7-9,TRBJ2-2,CASSLRDRGLPGELFF,TGTGCCAGCAGCCTAAGGGACAGGGGCCTCCCCGGGGAGCTGTTTTTT
NA,NA,TRBV12-3/TRBV12-4,TRBJ1-5,CASSSSETQHF,TGTGCCAGCAGTTCGTCGGAGACCCAGCATTTT
TRBD1,once,TRBV15,TRBJ1-2,CATSQGTGNYGYTF,TGTGCCACCAGCCAAGGGACAGGGAACTATGGCTACACCTTC
NA,NA,TRBV28,TRBJ2-7,CASNPLQGLVYGQYF,TGTGCCAGCAACCCCTTACAGGGACTGGTCTACGGGCAGTACTTC
TRBD2,NA,TRBV5-1,TRBJ2-1,CASSGGIAGGSYNEQFF,TGCGCCAGCAGCGGAGGAATAGCGGGAGGATCCTACAATGAGCAGTTCTTC
TRBD2,NA,TRBV20-1,TRBJ2-6,CSARDRTSGSSGANVLTF,TGCAGTGCTAGAGATCGGACTAGCGGGTCCTCTGGGGCCAACGTCCTGACTTTC
NA,many,TRBV7-6,TRBJ2-2,CASSLQDSGELFF,TGTGCCAGCAGCTTACAGGATTCCGGGGAGCTGTTTTTT
TRBD1,NA,TRBV28,TRBJ1-1,CASSPDRAGNTEAFF,TGTGCCAGCAGTCCGGACAGGGCGGGGAACACTGAAGCTTTCTTT
NA,many,TRBV6-6,TRBJ1-1,CASSYAKSGTEAFF,TGTGCCAGCAGTTACGCGAAGTCCGGCACTGAAGCTTTCTTT
NA,NA,TRBV9,TRBJ2-5,CTSSPPLVGETQYF,TGTACCAGCAGCCCTCCTCTGGTAGGGGAGACCCAGTACTTC
TRBD1,NA,TRBV5-1,TRBJ1-1,CASTLDGQGNSEAFF,TGCGCCAGCACCTTGGACGGACAGGGAAACTCTGAAGCTTTCTTT
NA,many,TRBV11-3,TRBJ2-2,CASSLGGTQNTGELFF,TGTGCCAGCAGCTTAGGTGGGACTCAGAACACCGGGGAGCTGTTTTTT
TRBD2,NA,TRBV9,TRBJ2-7,CASSVSAGEAYEQYF,TGTGCCAGCAGCGTGTCAGCGGGAGAGGCGTACGAGCAGTACTTC
NA,NA,TRBV10-2,TRBJ2-7,CASSPSNYEQYF,TGCGCCAGCAGTCCTTCTAACTACGAGCAGTACTTC
NA,NA,TRBV7-3,TRBJ2-1,CASSTGSHNEQFF,TGTGCCAGCAGTACCGGTTCCCACAATGAGCAGTTCTTC
TRBD2,few,TRBV11-2,TRBJ2-7,CASSRATSGVVKQYF,TGTGCCAGCAGCCGGGCGACTAGCGGGGTAGTCAAGCAGTACTTC
NA,many,TRBV6-1,TRBJ1-5,CASSEPAQGSGQPQHF,TGTGCCAGCAGTGAACCCGCCCAGGGTTCAGGTCAGCCCCAGCATTTT
NA,NA,TRBV29-1,TRBJ2-5,CSVEFYPGETQYF,TGCAGCGTTGAATTCTATCCGGGGGAGACCCAGTACTTC
NA,NA,TRBV29-1,TRBJ1-2,CSVDQVDRRGYTF,TGCAGCGTCGATCAGGTAGATAGACGTGGCTACACCTTC
NA,many,TRBV10-3,TRBJ1-3,CAISQGQTPWGNTIYF,TGTGCCATCAGTCAAGGACAGACGCCTTGGGGAAACACCATATATTTT
TRBD2,many,TRBV13,TRBJ2-2,CASSSPTSGRVENTGELFF,TGTGCCAGCAGCTCTCCGACTAGCGGGAGGGTTGAGAACACCGGGGAGCTGTTTTTT
NA,many,TRBV2,TRBJ1-2,CASGGDYGYTF,TGTGCCAGCGGGGGGGACTATGGCTACACCTTC